Detailed here is one T cell receptor (beta chain). There is no known antigen for this receptor. No base quality values were provided; no much bigger clone lies one nucleotide off. These data come from a study of vaccination and CD4 T cells after COVID-19 (dated by TCRdb to 2022 to 2024). Concerning the study at large: SARS-CoV-2 positivity had been established in the convalescent patients by nasal swab PCR, and mild disease was recorded in under ten of these patients and severe disease in one. Six males and four females were included in the convalescent cohort, with two Hispanic individuals, seven Caucasians, two Asians and one multiracial person represented. Two doses of either the Pfizer-BioNTech BNT162b2 vaccine (n=8) or the Moderna mRNA-1273 vaccine (n=2) were administered to participants. Post-COVID blood samples were collected from convalescent patients a median of roughly 100 days after diagnosis, with a range of about 35 to 170 days. Post-vaccine blood samples were taken a median of roughly 75 days after the second vaccine dose, with a range of about 13 to 241 days. For stimulating the cultures, overlapping spike peptide pools were used, derived from SARS-CoV-2 as well as from the common cold coronaviruses HCoV-NL63, HCoV-OC43 and HCoV-229E. Control cultures used a CEFX viral epitope pool as positive control, an HIV-1 Nef peptide pool as negative control, or no peptide. In 10 COVID-19 convalescent patients and several infection-naive healthy vaccine recipients, the spike-specific CD4+ TCR repertoire before mRNA vaccination was compared with the repertoire after mRNA vaccination.

The library was prepared using PCR. DNA from cultured CD4+ T cells underwent TCR sequencing with the Oncomine TCR Beta short-read assay at the Johns Hopkins FTIC core. The QIAamp micro DNA kit was used to extract genomic DNA from the cultured CD4+ T cells. Oncomine TCR Beta libraries from cultured CD4+ T cells were pooled using unique dual indexes and sequenced on an Illumina iSeq 100. Per the authors' processing: Non-productive sequences were removed, and CDR3s not starting with C, not ending with F or W, or shorter than 7 amino acids were discarded. The MANAFEST web application was used to identify antigen-specific clonotypes by comparing peptide-stimulated wells against reference wells and other culture wells. An FDR below 0.05, an odds ratio above 5, and a productive frequency above 0.1% in at least two of three replicate wells were required for clones to be considered positive. Clonotypes that were significantly expanded in both SARS-CoV-2 spike wells and at least one common cold coronavirus spike condition were defined as cross-reactive. Using R version 3.6.1, CDR3 homology was evaluated through Levenshtein distances (stringdist) along with unrooted phylogenetic trees (ape). Through fastp at Q25 and MiXCR, TCRdb rebuilt clones from the public reads, retaining in-frame beta chains. Under each unique CDR3 protein, matching rows form one entry showing the most common genes and DNA. These V and J calls rely on TCRdb rather than the paper's analysis. Here the sample has about 15,000 distinct CDR3 sequences; about 41% occur a single time. Roughly 8.1% of the sample goes to the ten largest clones.

From the cysteine through the phenylalanine, the CDR3 covers 20 amino acids. Left in the record is the CDR3 DNA by itself, 60 bases read in frame from the first base. Relative to germline, V is 3 bases shorter and J is 6 bases shorter, with 30 bases between their ends. CDR1 and CDR2, per the germline V gene (reference sequence), are LNHDA and SQIVND. The treatment or condition label for this specimen denotes: roughly 11-day PBMC culture with coronavirus spike peptide pools or control peptides (ViraFEST assay). The study used the ViraFEST assay, which expanded antigen-specific T cells with peptide pools and then identified expanded clonotypes by TCR sequencing. The convalescent patients' positive SARS-CoV-2 PCR tests were from March to December 2020, which was before the Alpha, Beta and Delta variants emerged in the United States. Over 1.5 million PBMCs per well were cultured in IMDM with roughly 5% human AB serum and approximately 9.8 IU/ml IL-2, plus 10 ug/ml peptide pools. On days 3 and 7, half of the culture medium was replaced with fresh IL-2-containing medium. After 9 to 10 days of culture, CD4+ T cells were isolated by negative selection using the EasySep CD4+ T cell isolation kit. Ficoll-Paque Plus gradient centrifugation was used to isolate PBMCs from whole blood, and the isolated PBMCs were then either used fresh or cryopreserved at -140C. Triplicate wells were generally used for each culture condition.

The investigation overall reported the following: Of the vaccine-specific clones in convalescent patients, 304 of 307, or nearly all, reacted only to SARS-CoV-2 spike and did not cross-react with common cold coronaviruses. Only a relatively small number of convalescent patients were included in the study, and early timepoints following natural infection were not analyzed. An increase in the median number of SARS-CoV-2-reactive clonotypes from approximately 20 after infection to 38 after vaccination was observed, but the change was not found to be significant. In convalescent patients, a median roughly 85% of post-vaccine SARS-CoV-2-reactive clones were detected only after vaccination, suggesting vaccine-specific priming.

The chain links TRBV19 with TRBJ2-1; a weak D assignment points to TRBD1 (7 bases agree). This clonotype was sampled from a human donor who had recovered from COVID-19. Sequenced: CD4+ T cells from blood, cultured in vitro. The CDR3 loop reads CASSIILGGLGGWSTNEQFF. The DNA reads as follows: TGTGCCAGTAGTATCATTCTAGGGGGCCTGGGGGGCTGGAGTACCAATGAGCAGTTCTTC.